Presented here are 31 T cell receptor beta chains from one specimen sequenced in a study of cytomegalovirus exposure and HLA in healthy donors. Researchers ran the PCR with 60 Vbeta and 13 Jbeta primers. Repertoires were generated with immunoSEQ multiplex PCR, while TCRdb's copy carries only in-frame clones and drops some. The repertoire holds approximately 140,000 clones, roughly 78% seen once, with around 6.3% in the top ten. Sequencing was done on a sample of PBMCs. All receptors come from a man aged 50-60 years in good health and CMV-seropositive.

The rearrangement links TRBV5-4 to TRBJ2-5, with D hard to call. The CDR3 is 14 residues long. The germline V and J ends were trimmed by 1 base and 0 bases, with 7 bases remaining between them. Germline-derived CDR1 and CDR2 are SGHNT and YYREEE (reference sequence). The CDR3 DNA sequence: TGTGCCAGCAGCTTGATACCAGACCAAGAGACCCAGTACTTC. This sequence encodes CASSLIPDQETQYF.

J is TRBJ2-3 and V is TRBV27, with TRBD2 matching 8 bases. Germline V gene data show CDR1 as MNHEY and CDR2 as SMNVEV (reference sequence). This CDR3 has 15 residues. V lost 4 bases, J lost 2 bases, and 5 bases stayed unmatched. The CDR3 nucleotides are TGTGCCAGCAGTTCCCGGACTAGCCCCACAGATACGCAGTATTTT. Translating gives CASSSRTSPTDTQYF.

This rearrangement joins TRBV18 to TRBJ2-6; a possible D gene is TRBD2 (6 bases). The CDR3 runs to 17 residues. Germline values: CDR1 KGHSH, CDR2 LQKENI. V dropped 0 bases and J dropped 0 bases, with 9 bases sitting between them. CDR3 DNA sequence: TGTGCCAGCTCACCACCGGGAGGAAACTCTGGGGCCAACGTCCTGACTTTC. It translates to CASSPPGGNSGANVLTF.

CDR3 DNA: TGCGCCAGCAGCCTGAACAGGGACAGTTACGAGCAGTACTTC. Its translation: CASSLNRDSYEQYF. J is TRBJ2-7 and V is TRBV5-1; 7 positions match TRBD1. The CDR3 is 14 amino acids. Trimming at V came to 4 bases and at J to 4 bases, leaving 8 bases not matched to a gene. Per the germline V gene, CDR1 is SGHRS and CDR2 is YFSETQ.

The chain carries TRBV5-1 and TRBJ2-5, with TRBD1 identical over 8 bases. The J segment lost 0 bases and the V segment lost 4 bases, leaving 2 bases of the junction unmatched. Germline values: CDR1 SGHRS, CDR2 YFSETQ. There are 14 residues in the CDR3. In DNA, the CDR3 is TGCGCCAGCAGCGTGGACAGGGACCAAGAGACCCAGTACTTC. This gives the protein CASSVDRDQETQYF.

The genes are TRBV7-8 and TRBJ2-2; TRBD2 might be the D (6 bases). Trimming pared 4 bases from V and 3 bases from J, leaving 9 bases between. The CDR3 is made up of 14 amino acids. Germline assignment: CDR1 SGHVS and CDR2 FQNEAQ. The CDR3, as DNA: TGTGCCAGCAGCTCGGGACTCGACACCGGGGAGCTGTTTTTT. It yields the protein CASSSGLDTGELFF.

This chain links TRBV19 with TRBJ2-3; 11 nucleotides match TRBD2. Germline trimming cut 4 bases from V and 7 bases from J; bases unmatched to any gene: 10. The CDR3 is 16 amino acids. CDR1 LNHDA and CDR2 SQIVND come from the germline V gene (reference sequence). The CDR3 is CASSTLLAGVGYTQYF. Written as DNA, the CDR3 is TGTGCCAGTAGTACACTACTAGCGGGAGTTGGATATACGCAGTATTTT.

This chain uses TRBV28 with TRBJ2-7, with TRBD2 matching 8 bases. Trimming removed 4 bases from V and 6 bases from J; junction bases left unmatched: 11. This CDR3 has 15 residues. Germline V lookup: CDR1 MDHEN, CDR2 SYDVKM. In DNA form, the CDR3 reads TGTGCCAGCAGTTCCCCGCCGAGCGGGAGACGCGAGCAGTACTTC. This translates into CASSSPPSGRREQYF.

The chain uses TRBV5-5 and TRBJ2-7, with 11 positions matching TRBD2. Germline CDR1 and CDR2: SGHKS and YYEKEE (reference sequence). This CDR3 is 16 amino acids long. With 4 bases clipped from V and 4 bases from J, the junction kept 10 bases outside the gene matches. The CDR3, as DNA: TGTGCCAGCAGCCTGCTACTAGCGGGAGACCGATACGAGCAGTACTTC. As protein: CASSLLLAGDRYEQYF.

V gene TRBV7-2 combines with J gene TRBJ2-3; D unresolved. V dropped 3 bases and J dropped 0 bases, with 10 bases sitting between them. Germline assignment: CDR1 SGHTA and CDR2 FQGNSA. This CDR3 contains 15 residues. For the CDR3, the DNA is TGTGCCAGCAGCTTTGGCGGAGAAAGCACAGATACGCAGTATTTT. It codes for CASSFGGESTDTQYF.

The chain joins TRBV7-6 to TRBJ2-2, with 7 bases identical to TRBD1. The ends lost 5 bases at V and 4 bases at J; junction bases unmatched: 4. This CDR3 is 14 amino acids long. The germline V gene encodes CDR1 SGHVS and CDR2 FNYEAQ. CDR3 region: CASSQGTATGELFF. CDR3 coding DNA: TGTGCCAGCAGCCAGGGGACAGCCACCGGGGAGCTGTTTTTT.

This chain joins TRBV10-2 and TRBJ1-3; D is perhaps TRBD1 (5 bases). Trimming removed 0 bases at V and 3 bases at J, with 9 bases between. Germline V lookup: CDR1 WSHSY, CDR2 SAAADI. The CDR3 has 15 residues. The CDR3 region is CASSESGGGGNTIYF. As DNA, the CDR3 is TGCGCCAGCAGTGAGTCCGGGGGAGGTGGAAACACCATATATTTT.

This clone was counted only a few times. The chain recombines TRBV27 with TRBJ1-6, with D hard to call. Trimming cost V 6 bases and J 7 bases, with 7 bases left between them. Germline V CDR1 and CDR2: MNHEY, SMNVEV (reference sequence). The CDR3 consists of 12 residues. The DNA for the CDR3 is TGTGCCAGCAGAACTCCGAATTCACCCCTCCACTTT. Translation: CASRTPNSPLHF.

The rearrangement links TRBV12-2 to TRBJ2-1; TRBD2, as called in the table, went unchecked against the DNA. TRBV12-2 corresponds to a pseudogene. The CDR3 is made up of 15 amino acids. Here the CDR3 DNA reads TGTGCAAGTCGCTTTACAGGGAGGGGACTCAATGAGCAGTTCTTC. It encodes CASRFTGRGLNEQFF.

The chain joins TRBV5-5 to TRBJ1-1; no reliable D call. Germline V gene lookup returns CDR1 SGHKS and CDR2 YYEKEE (reference sequence). Between the trimmed V and J ends, which lost 4 bases and 1 base, there was a span of 8 bases. CDR3 length equals 13 residues. In DNA, the CDR3 is TGTGCCAGCAGCCTCCAGTCGAACACTGAAGCTTTCTTT. Amino acid sequence: CASSLQSNTEAFF.

The V gene is TRBV5-4, the J gene TRBJ1-1, with D possibly being TRBD1 (6 bases). CDR3 length: 15 amino acids. CDR1 and CDR2 from the germline V gene are SGHNT and YYREEE (reference sequence). With 4 bases removed from V and 6 bases from J, the gap between germline ends came to 19 bases. In DNA, the CDR3 is TGTGCCAGCAGCCCAGGGGTCCCTGTTTTCTCTGAAGCTTTCTTT. Protein product: CASSPGVPVFSEAFF.

The chain carries TRBV5-1 and TRBJ2-1; 12 bases fit TRBD1. The germline CDR1 and CDR2 sequences are SGHRS and YFSETQ. The CDR3 length is 14 residues. The J segment lost 12 bases and the V segment lost 0 bases, leaving 4 bases of the junction unmatched. This CDR3 reads CASSLEGQGAPQFF. DNA of the CDR3: TGCGCCAGCAGCTTGGAGGGACAGGGGGCCCCGCAGTTCTTC. The full variable domain, with the rest looked up from reference TRBV5-1 and TRBJ2-1, is KAGVTQTPRYLIKTRGQQVTLSCSPISGHRSVSWYQQTPGQGLQFLFEYFSETQRNKGNFPGRFSGRQFSNSRSEMNVSTLELGDSALYLCASSLEGQGAPQFFGPGTRLTVL.

On this clone itself: Germline and junction disagree at one end, which may indicate a read error. The sample contains more than one DNA sequence encoding this CDR3. The V and J genes are TRBV7-9 and TRBJ2-5; D unresolved. This CDR3 is built from 11 residues. The germline V gene has CDR1 SEHNR and CDR2 FQNEAQ (reference sequence). The CDR3 DNA follows: TGTTCCAGCAGCCTTTCCGAGACCCAGTACTTC. Protein: CSSSLSETQYF.

The chain uses TRBV6-5 and TRBJ2-5; 7 positions match TRBD1. This CDR3 has 14 amino acids. The J segment lost 0 bases and the V segment lost 5 bases, leaving 3 bases of the junction unmatched. CDR1 and CDR2 from the germline V gene are MNHEY and SVGAGI. The DNA for the CDR3 is TGTGCCAGCAGTCCCGACAGGGACCAAGAGACCCAGTACTTC. It is translated as CASSPDRDQETQYF.

V is TRBV6-5 and J is TRBJ2-5, with TRBD2 matching 9 bases. Germline V gene lookup returns CDR1 MNHEY and CDR2 SVGAGI. The ends lost 7 bases at V and 1 base at J; junction bases unmatched: 7. The CDR3 has 15 residues. For the CDR3, the DNA is TGTGCCAGCAATAGCGGGAGCCTGTCCCAAGAGACCCAGTACTTC. This encodes CASNSGSLSQETQYF.

The V call is TRBV9, the J call TRBJ2-3, with D tentatively TRBD2 (6 bases). Germline lookup yields CDR1 SGDLS and CDR2 YYNGEE. The V end lost 0 bases, the J end lost 7 bases, and 9 bases lay between the germline ends. This CDR3 has 13 amino acids. CDR3: CASSVGGGNTQYF. The CDR3 DNA sequence: TGTGCCAGCAGCGTAGGGGGAGGAAATACGCAGTATTTT.

V is TRBV5-1 and J is TRBJ1-3, with a tentative D call TRBD1 (5 bases). The germline V gene has CDR1 SGHRS and CDR2 YFSETQ. The CDR3 has 17 residues. With 0 bases removed from V and 0 bases from J, the gap between germline ends came to 13 bases. DNA of the CDR3: TGCGCCAGCAGCTTGGTCTATGGGGCTAGCTCTGGAAACACCATATATTTT. Translated: CASSLVYGASSGNTIYF.

This chain joins TRBV29-1 and TRBJ2-5; 9 bases fit TRBD1. After removal of 5 bases from V and 5 bases from J, the junction contained 9 bases not matched to a gene. CDR3 size: 14 residues. CDR1 and CDR2 (germline): SQVTM, ANQGSEA. The CDR3 protein is CSVTRTGDAETQYF. CDR3 DNA: TGCAGCGTTACTAGGACAGGGGACGCGGAGACCCAGTACTTC. The variable domain in full, completed from reference TRBV29-1 and TRBJ2-5, reads SAVISQKPSRDICQRGTSLTIQCQVDSQVTMMFWYRQQPGQSLTLIATANQGSEATYESGFVIDKFPISRPNLTFSTLTVSNMSPEDSSIYLCSVTRTGDAETQYFGPGTRLLVL.

A remark on this clone: Other DNA sequences in the same sample also yield this CDR3. This chain uses TRBV11-1 with TRBJ1-1; TRBD1 might be the D (6 bases). Germline V lookup: CDR1 SGHAT, CDR2 FQDESV (reference sequence). The V gene lost 5 bases and the J gene lost 5 bases, with 15 bases spanning the gap. This CDR3 region has 14 residues. The CDR3 DNA follows: TGTGCCAGCAGCCCCGAGGGGGACCTGACTGAAGCTTTCTTT. It codes for CASSPEGDLTEAFF.

The rearrangement joins TRBV5-1 to TRBJ2-3; D is ambiguous. The CDR3 length is 15 residues. Germline lookup yields CDR1 SGHRS and CDR2 YFSETQ. V lost 1 base to trimming and J lost 0 bases, with 9 bases between them. CDR3 loop: CASSLFPRSTDTQYF. The CDR3 bases are TGCGCCAGCAGCTTGTTTCCCCGTAGCACAGATACGCAGTATTTT.

The chain is built from TRBV15 and TRBJ2-7; 7 bases line up with TRBD1. The length of the CDR3 is 14 residues. CDR1 and CDR2 (germline): LNHNV, YYDKDF (reference sequence). V was clipped by 4 bases and J by 2 bases; unmatched bases: 5. The CDR3 protein is CATSKEGGTYEQYF. The CDR3 DNA reads as TGTGCCACCAGCAAGGAAGGGGGCACCTACGAGCAGTACTTC.

The chain carries TRBV30 and TRBJ2-7; 9 nucleotides line up with TRBD1. The V gene's germline CDR1 is GTSNPN and CDR2 SVGIG (reference sequence). There are 16 residues in the CDR3. The CDR3 coding sequence is TGTGTTAAAGAGTGTACATTAGGGACAGGGTCCTACGAGCAGTACTTC. Translating it yields CVKECTLGTGSYEQYF.

The V call is TRBV28, the J call TRBJ2-5; 8 nucleotides align to TRBD2. The CDR3 consists of 14 residues. The V gene's germline CDR1 is MDHEN and CDR2 SYDVKM. V was pared by 2 bases and J by 4 bases, with 3 bases of the junction left unmatched. The DNA for the CDR3 is TGTGCCAGCAGTTTAGAGCGGGAGCGAGAGACCCAGTACTTC. Translating gives CASSLERERETQYF.

This clone was seen a few times. Here the CDR3 DNA reads TGTGCCAGCAGCTCCCGACTAGCGGGAGGCCCGGGCACCGGGGAGCTGTTTTTT. Translating it yields CASSSRLAGGPGTGELFF. The chain joins TRBV11-3 to TRBJ2-2; TRBD2 aligns across 13 bases. V trimming: 4 bases; J trimming: 4 bases; junction bases outside the gene matches: 9. Germline lookup yields CDR1 SGHNT and CDR2 YENEEA. The CDR3 covers 18 residues.

The rearrangement joins TRBV11-2 to TRBJ2-1; perhaps TRBD2 as D (5 bases). CDR3 length equals 15 residues. Germline values: CDR1 SGHAT, CDR2 FQNNGV. Trimming left V 3 bases short and J 8 bases short, with 17 bases between. The CDR3 loop reads CASSFLYSGVDEQFF. DNA of the CDR3: TGTGCCAGCAGCTTCCTTTACAGCGGAGTGGATGAGCAGTTCTTC. Supplemented by reference TRBV11-2 and TRBJ2-1, the full variable domain reads EAGVAQSPRYKIIEKRQSVAFWCNPISGHATLYWYQQILGQGPKLLIQFQNNGVVDDSQLPKDRFSAERLKGVDSTLKIQPAKLEDSAVYLCASSFLYSGVDEQFFGPGTRLTVL.

The genes are TRBV5-1 and TRBJ2-1; TRBD2 aligns across 10 bases. In germline, CDR1 is SGHRS, CDR2 YFSETQ. The V gene end was trimmed by 1 base and the J gene end by 2 bases; junction bases not matched to a gene: 3. The CDR3 is 16 residues long. The CDR3 nucleotides read TGCGCCAGCAGCTTGACCAGCGGGAGGGCCTACAATGAGCAGTTCTTC. It translates to CASSLTSGRAYNEQFF.